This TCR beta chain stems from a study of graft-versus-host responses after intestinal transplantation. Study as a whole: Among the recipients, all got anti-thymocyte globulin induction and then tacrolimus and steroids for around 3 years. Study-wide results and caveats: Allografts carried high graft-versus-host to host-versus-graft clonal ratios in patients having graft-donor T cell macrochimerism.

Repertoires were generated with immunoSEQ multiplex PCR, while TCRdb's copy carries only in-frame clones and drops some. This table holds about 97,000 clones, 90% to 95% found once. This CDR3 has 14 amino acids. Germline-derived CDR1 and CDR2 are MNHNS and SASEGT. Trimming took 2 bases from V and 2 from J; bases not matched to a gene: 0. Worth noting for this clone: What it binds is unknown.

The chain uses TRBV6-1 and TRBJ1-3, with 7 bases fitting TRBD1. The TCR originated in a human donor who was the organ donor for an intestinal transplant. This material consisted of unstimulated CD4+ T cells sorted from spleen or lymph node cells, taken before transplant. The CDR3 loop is CASSEQGAGNTIYF. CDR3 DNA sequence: TGTGCCAGCAGTGAACAGGGGGCTGGAAACACCATATATTTT.